This TCR beta chain was sequenced during a study of T-cell reconstitution after alpha-beta-depleted transplantation in children. Study-level results: By about two months after transplant, alpha-beta T cells reportedly arose from several hundred graft clones that had expanded. T-cell numbers and diversity one year post-transplant derived largely from freshly generated T cells. Surviving recipient cells, namely T cells and thymic progenitors, were the source of high day-60 TCRbeta diversity in some patients.

The V end was cut by 3 bases, the J end by 8 bases, with 8 bases between. This CDR3 has 12 residues. The TCRbeta library incorporated unique molecular identifiers. In TCRdb, the PCR reads were re-called with MiXCR into one record per CDR3 protein. The sample holds a few hundred thousand distinct CDR3 sequences; more than 20% are singletons and the top ten take over 9.5%. As for this clonotype: Its matching antigen is unknown.

The sequencing here drew on PBMCs, mostly from graft donor cells, taken 180 days after TCRalphabeta/CD19-depleted stem cell transplant. The V and J genes are TRBV12-3 or TRBV12-4 and TRBJ2-1; D remains ambiguous. The TCR was taken from a male patient aged 10-17 years who had a stem cell transplant for acute lymphoblastic leukemia, so the T cells may come from the graft donor. CDR3 coding DNA: TGTGCCAGCAGTTTTTGGGGTGATGAGCAGTTCTTC. This sequence encodes CASSFWGDEQFF.